By sample fraction, the clone carrying this T cell receptor beta chain is medium-sized. The sample belongs to a study of CD4 and CD8 cells across lung adenocarcinoma regions. Germline assignment: CDR1 MNHEY and CDR2 SMNVEV (reference sequence). CDR3 size: 15 residues. Each CDR3 protein gets one entry after TCRdb re-called the PCR reads with MiXCR. The sample carries 7,000 to 8,500 distinct CDR3 sequences, roughly 50% recorded once. The chain employs TRBV27 and TRBJ2-5; possibly TRBD1 or TRBD2 for D (7 bases each). The J call is in doubt because the DNA end fits TRBJ2-7 better. The sequenced sample was CD4+ T cells from the center of a lung tumor. This TCR was recovered from a female donor with lung adenocarcinoma. The CD4 and CD8 labels of this study may be unreliable. DNA of the CDR3: TGTGCCAGCAGTTTACGTACCAGGGGGGGCTACGAGCAGTACTTC. Its protein is CASSLRTRGGYEQYF.